This T cell receptor (beta chain) came from a study of cytomegalovirus exposure and HLA in healthy donors. General study points: Data from an earlier analysis indicated that most TCR beta V segments were productive either about 87% or about 30% of the time. Later work found most CMV-associated TCR beta chains apparently HLA-restricted. TCR beta chains numbering some 160 were designated cytomegalovirus-associated. Some highly shared sequence variants likely arose as a pipeline artifact.

Worth noting for this clone: The antigen remains unidentified.

Germline values: CDR1 SGHTA, CDR2 FQGNSA. The CDR3 spans 12 residues. V was shortened by 6 bases and J by 1 base, with 7 bases between the two germline ends. Primers: 60 Vbeta forward and 13 Jbeta reverse. Data came from immunoSEQ multiplex PCR; TCRdb stores just in-frame clones and leaves some out. The sample includes about 150,000 clones, 75% to 85% of them seen just once. The sample was PBMCs. The receptor was isolated from a man aged 50-59 years in good health and CMV-seropositive. The chain links TRBV7-2 to TRBJ2-7; possibly TRBD1 for D (6 bases). CDR3 amino acids: CASRGGSYEQYF. The CDR3 DNA follows: TGTGCCAGCAGAGGGGGTTCCTACGAGCAGTACTTC.